A single sample is the source of the 16 T cell receptor beta chains below, sequenced in a study of cytomegalovirus exposure and HLA in healthy donors. Repertoires were generated with immunoSEQ multiplex PCR, while TCRdb's copy carries only in-frame clones and drops some. Among roughly 250,000 clones listed, approximately 87% were seen once. The sample taken for sequencing was PBMCs. These receptors were collected from a man younger than 35 in good health and CMV-seronegative.

The chain is built from TRBV4-3 and TRBJ2-2; TRBD2 agrees at 10 bases. Germline V gene data show CDR1 as LGHNA and CDR2 as YSLEER. The CDR3 is made up of 16 amino acids. V trimming: 4 bases; J trimming: 6 bases; junction bases outside the gene matches: 8. The CDR3 loop reads CASSLAEREGSGELFF. The CDR3, as DNA: TGCGCCAGCAGCCTTGCGGAGCGGGAGGGTTCCGGGGAGCTGTTTTTT.

The V call is TRBV27, the J call TRBJ2-1, with 7 bases aligning to TRBD2. Germline V CDR1 and CDR2: MNHEY, SMNVEV (reference sequence). V lost 6 bases and J lost 0; bases outside the gene matches: 8. This CDR3 spans 16 amino acids. In DNA, the CDR3 is TGTGCCAGCAGCGGGAGGCCCCCTTTCTCCTACAATGAGCAGTTCTTC. Translated, it gives CASSGRPPFSYNEQFF.

This clone is a singleton in its sample. The V gene is TRBV9, the J gene TRBJ2-1, with 9 bases fitting TRBD1. This CDR3 region has 15 residues. The germline V gene has CDR1 SGDLS and CDR2 YYNGEE. The ends lost 2 bases at V and 6 bases at J; junction bases unmatched: 6. CDR3 sequence (DNA): TGTGCCAGCAGCGTTACAGGGGGCAGTGGCAATGAGCAGTTCTTC. This codes for CASSVTGGSGNEQFF.

The rearrangement joins TRBV5-1 to TRBJ2-3; 7 bases agree with TRBD2. CDR3 size: 13 residues. Looked up from germline, CDR1 is SGHRS and CDR2 is YFSETQ. Trimming removed 2 bases from V and 3 bases from J; junction bases left unmatched: 0. The chain's CDR3 is CASSFGGTDTQYF. DNA for the CDR3: TGCGCCAGCAGCTTCGGGGGGACAGATACGCAGTATTTT.

The CDR3: CASSEAGTGGASNEKLFF. In nucleotides, the CDR3 is TGTGCCAGCAGTGAAGCTGGGACAGGGGGCGCTTCTAATGAAAAACTGTTTTTT. This chain joins TRBV25-1 and TRBJ1-4; 12 nucleotides align to TRBD1. Looked up from germline, CDR1 is MGHDK and CDR2 is SYGVNS. The CDR3 consists of 18 residues. After removal of 2 bases from V and 3 bases from J, the junction contained 7 bases not matched to a gene.

The chain has TRBV5-1 and TRBJ1-6; D unclear. The CDR3 contains 15 residues. CDR1 and CDR2 (germline): SGHRS, YFSETQ. Trimming stripped 3 bases from V and 5 bases from J, with 12 bases between. The CDR3 loop is CASSSNSLNNSPLHF. The DNA of the CDR3 is TGCGCCAGCAGCTCGAACAGTTTGAATAATTCACCCCTCCACTTT.

CDR3 protein: CASSQGAGGPYNEQFF. Here the CDR3 DNA reads TGTGCCAGCAGCCAAGGAGCGGGGGGACCCTACAATGAGCAGTTCTTC. The chain carries TRBV4-2 and TRBJ2-1; 9 nucleotides agree with TRBD2. CDR1 and CDR2 from the germline V gene are LGHNA and YNFKEQ. This CDR3 has 16 residues. V lost 1 base, J lost 2 bases, and 3 bases stayed unmatched.

The chain recombines TRBV28 with TRBJ2-6, with D perhaps matching TRBD1 (6 bases). The CDR3 is 22 residues long. Trimming took off 4 bases at V and 0 bases at J, with 28 bases between the two ends. CDR1 and CDR2 from the germline V gene are MDHEN and SYDVKM. The CDR3 is CASSSPLVTGLLNLSGANVLTF. The CDR3 DNA reads as TGTGCCAGCAGTTCACCACTAGTTACAGGGCTCCTAAATCTCTCTGGGGCCAACGTCCTGACTTTC.

The chain is built from TRBV7-8 and TRBJ2-7; TRBD2 agrees at 7 bases. J lost 7 bases, V lost 1 base, and 7 bases had no gene match. CDR1 and CDR2 (germline): SGHVS, FQNEAQ. This CDR3 is 14 amino acids long. The CDR3 here is CASSLGGRNGEQYF. CDR3 DNA: TGTGCCAGCAGCTTAGGCGGGAGAAACGGAGAGCAGTACTTC.

The J gene is TRBJ2-5, the V gene TRBV5-1; 9 bases line up with TRBD2. Germline CDR1 reads SGHRS; CDR2 reads YFSETQ. Germline trimming cut 2 bases from V and 5 bases from J; bases unmatched to any gene: 7. The CDR3 length is 15 residues. In DNA form, the CDR3 reads TGCGCCAGCAGCTTTCTCGCGGGGGGGCTGGAGACCCAGTACTTC. Translation gives CASSFLAGGLETQYF.

This chain connects TRBV6-5 to TRBJ2-3; D is unclear. Germline CDR1 and CDR2: MNHEY and SVGAGI. Trimming removed 6 bases at V and 0 bases at J, with 10 bases between. This CDR3 spans 14 amino acids. The CDR3 protein is CASRRLTSTDTQYF. CDR3 coding DNA: TGTGCCAGCAGACGCCTAACGAGCACAGATACGCAGTATTTT.

The rearrangement links TRBV4-3 to TRBJ1-1; 10 nucleotides agree with TRBD1. Losses at the gene ends were 4 bases for V and 3 bases for J; bases not matched to a gene: 8. The V gene's germline CDR1 is LGHNA and CDR2 YSLEER. The length of the CDR3 is 16 residues. The CDR3 nucleotides read TGCGCCAGCAGCCGAGATGGGACAGGGGTGGACACTGAAGCTTTCTTT. Translation gives CASSRDGTGVDTEAFF.

This chain connects TRBV6-5 to TRBJ2-1; 9 bases line up with TRBD2. CDR3 length: 15 amino acids. Germline CDR1 and CDR2: MNHEY and SVGAGI. The ends lost 5 bases at V and 6 bases at J; junction bases unmatched: 8. CDR3 in amino acids: CASSTIAGAFNEQFF. CDR3 coding DNA: TGTGCCAGCAGTACAATAGCGGGGGCATTCAATGAGCAGTTCTTC.

This chain links TRBV19 with TRBJ1-5; the match to TRBD1 covers 8 bases. In germline, CDR1 is LNHDA, CDR2 SQIVND (reference sequence). Trimming took 10 bases from V and 7 from J; bases not matched to a gene: 15. The CDR3 loop spans 15 amino acids. CDR3 nucleotides: TGTGCCACCACCTCTGCTTGGGACAGGAGGCAGCCCCAGCATTTT. Amino acid sequence: CATTSAWDRRQPQHF.

Comment on this clone: A junction end diverges from the germline sequence, so it may reflect a read error. This sequence joins TRBV28 and TRBJ1-2; D is unresolved. The CDR3 loop spans 11 amino acids. CDR1 and CDR2 (germline): MDHEN, SYDVKM. CDR3 in DNA: TGTGCCAGCAGCCCGATGGGAGTTACCCACTTC. This translates into CASSPMGVTHF.

V usage is TRBV4-1 and J usage is TRBJ2-1, with 9 bases matching TRBD1. The germline gives CDR1 MGHRA, CDR2 YSYEKL. The J segment lost 7 bases and the V segment lost 0 bases, leaving 13 bases of the junction unmatched. The CDR3 consists of 18 residues. The CDR3: CASSQELLGDRVLNEQFF. CDR3 coding DNA: TGCGCCAGCAGCCAAGAACTACTAGGGGACAGGGTGTTAAATGAGCAGTTCTTC.